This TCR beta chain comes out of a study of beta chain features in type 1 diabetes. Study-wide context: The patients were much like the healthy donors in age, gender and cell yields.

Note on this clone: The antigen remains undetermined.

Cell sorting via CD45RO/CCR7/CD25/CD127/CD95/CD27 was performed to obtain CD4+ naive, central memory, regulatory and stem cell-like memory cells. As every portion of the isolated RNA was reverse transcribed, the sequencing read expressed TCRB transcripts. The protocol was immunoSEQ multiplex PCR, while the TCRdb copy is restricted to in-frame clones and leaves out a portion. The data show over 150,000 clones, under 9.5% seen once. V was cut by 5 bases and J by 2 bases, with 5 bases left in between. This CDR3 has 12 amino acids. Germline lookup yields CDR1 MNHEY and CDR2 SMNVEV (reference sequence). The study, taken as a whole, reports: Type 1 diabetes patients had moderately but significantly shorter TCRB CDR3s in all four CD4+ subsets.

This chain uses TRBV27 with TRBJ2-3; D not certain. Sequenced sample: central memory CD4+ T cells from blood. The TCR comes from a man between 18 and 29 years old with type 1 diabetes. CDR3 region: CASSPHTDTQYF. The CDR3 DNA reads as TGTGCCAGCAGTCCCCACACAGATACGCAGTATTTT.